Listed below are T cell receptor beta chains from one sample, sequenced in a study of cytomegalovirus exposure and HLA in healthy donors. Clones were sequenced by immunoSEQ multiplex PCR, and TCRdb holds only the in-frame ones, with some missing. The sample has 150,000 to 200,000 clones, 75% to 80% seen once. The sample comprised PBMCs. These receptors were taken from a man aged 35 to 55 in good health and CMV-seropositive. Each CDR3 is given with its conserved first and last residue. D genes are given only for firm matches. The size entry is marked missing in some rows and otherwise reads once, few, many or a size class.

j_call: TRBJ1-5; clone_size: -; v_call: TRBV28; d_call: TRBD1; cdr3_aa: CASSSQGAWQPQHF; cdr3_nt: TGTGCCAGCAGTTCACAGGGGGCATGGCAGCCCCAGCATTTT
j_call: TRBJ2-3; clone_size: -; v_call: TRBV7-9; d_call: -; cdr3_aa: CATRRAGGTDTQYF; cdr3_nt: TGTGCCACCCGGCGCGCTGGGGGGACAGATACGCAGTATTTT
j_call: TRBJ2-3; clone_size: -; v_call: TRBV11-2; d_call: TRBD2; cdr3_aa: CASTQGGASGRGDTQYF; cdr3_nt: TGTGCCAGCACCCAAGGGGGGGCTAGCGGGAGGGGAGATACGCAGTATTTT
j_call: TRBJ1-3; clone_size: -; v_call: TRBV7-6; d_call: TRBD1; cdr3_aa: CASSLEGANNGNTIYF; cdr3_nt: TGTGCCAGCAGCTTAGAGGGGGCGAATAATGGAAACACCATATATTTT
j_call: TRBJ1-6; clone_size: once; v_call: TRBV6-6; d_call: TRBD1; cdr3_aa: CASIPARGNSPLHF; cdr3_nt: TGTGCCAGCATACCCGCCAGGGGGAATTCACCCCTCCACTTT
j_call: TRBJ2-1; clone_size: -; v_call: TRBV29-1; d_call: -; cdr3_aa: CSVDERQGGNEQFF; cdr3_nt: TGCAGCGTTGACGAGAGACAGGGAGGCAATGAGCAGTTCTTC
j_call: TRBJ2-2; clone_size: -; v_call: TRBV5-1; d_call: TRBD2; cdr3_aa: CASSRRAGAVGTGELFF; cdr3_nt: TGCGCCAGTTCCCGGAGGGCGGGAGCGGTTGGCACCGGGGAGCTGTTTTTT
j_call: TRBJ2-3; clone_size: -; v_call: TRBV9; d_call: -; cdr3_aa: CASNPTSGDTQYF; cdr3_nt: TGTGCCAGCAACCCAACTTCCGGGGATACGCAGTATTTT
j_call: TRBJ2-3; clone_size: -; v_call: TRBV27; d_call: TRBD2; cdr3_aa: CASSPIQAGLHGTDTQYF; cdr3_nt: TGTGCCAGCAGTCCAATCCAAGCGGGACTCCACGGCACAGATACGCAGTATTTT
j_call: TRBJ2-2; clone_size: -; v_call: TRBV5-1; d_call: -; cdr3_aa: CASSLVGAANTGELFF; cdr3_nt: TGCGCCAGCAGCTTGGTTGGGGCCGCGAACACCGGGGAGCTGTTTTTT
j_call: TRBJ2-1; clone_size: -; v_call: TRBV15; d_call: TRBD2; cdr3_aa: CATSRGWSLAGSWNEQFF; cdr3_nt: TGTGCCACCAGCAGAGGATGGTCCCTAGCGGGAAGTTGGAATGAGCAGTTCTTC
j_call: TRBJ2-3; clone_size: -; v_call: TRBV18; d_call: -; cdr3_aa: CASLKINGVTDTQYF; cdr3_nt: TGTGCCAGCCTTAAAATAAACGGAGTCACAGATACGCAGTATTTT
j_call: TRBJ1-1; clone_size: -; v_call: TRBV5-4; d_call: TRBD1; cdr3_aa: CASSLGQGKVEAFF; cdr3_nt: TGTGCCAGCAGCTTGGGACAGGGTAAAGTTGAAGCTTTCTTT
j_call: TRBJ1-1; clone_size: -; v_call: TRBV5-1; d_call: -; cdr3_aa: CASSGGTLGTEAFF; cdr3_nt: TGCGCCAGCAGCGGGGGGACCCTAGGGACTGAAGCTTTCTTT
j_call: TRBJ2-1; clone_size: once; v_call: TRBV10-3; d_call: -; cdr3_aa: CATAGADEQFF; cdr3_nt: TGTGCCACCGCGGGGGCCGATGAGCAGTTCTTC
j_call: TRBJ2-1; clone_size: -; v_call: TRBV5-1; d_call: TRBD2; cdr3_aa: CASSLPQGSGLAGVANEQFF; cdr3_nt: TGCGCCAGCAGCTTGCCACAGGGTTCCGGACTAGCGGGAGTCGCCAATGAGCAGTTCTTC
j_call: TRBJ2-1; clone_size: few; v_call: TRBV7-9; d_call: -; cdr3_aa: CASSSGSGEQFF; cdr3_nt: TGTGCCAGCAGCTCCGGATCGGGAGAGCAGTTCTTC
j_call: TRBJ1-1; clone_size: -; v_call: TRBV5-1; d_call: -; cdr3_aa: CASSFSGRMNTEAFF; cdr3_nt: TGCGCCAGCAGCTTCTCCGGGAGGATGAACACTGAAGCTTTCTTT
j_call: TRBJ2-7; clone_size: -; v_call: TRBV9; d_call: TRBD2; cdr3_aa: CASSANPRGGVYEQYF; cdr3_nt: TGTGCCAGCAGCGCTAACCCTCGGGGAGGGGTCTACGAGCAGTACTTC